The 17 T cell receptor beta chains below come from one sample, sequenced in a study of human T cells and chemical hapten exposure. Time point denoted: patch test 1, 2 weeks after DPC sensitization. Treatment noted: therapeutic diphenylcyclopropenone sensitization with weekly scalp DPC. One entry per CDR3 protein results from TCRdb running MiXCR on the RACE reads. The sample has roughly 180,000 distinct CDR3 sequences; around 15% are singletons. This specimen was whole blood, taken in connection with sensitization to the hapten diphenylcyclopropenone (DPC). The receptors derive from a woman aged 25 to 39 with alopecia areata. Some clones in this sample may be carry-over from other donors' samples.

This clonotype appeared a few times. The chain couples TRBV6-1 to TRBJ2-1; D perhaps matches TRBD2 (5 bases). This CDR3 region has 14 residues. Germline CDR1 is MNHNS and CDR2 is SASEGT. Trimming removed 6 bases from V and 4 bases from J, with 13 bases in between. CDR3 bases: TGTGCCAGCAGCCCAGAGGGCTTTTACAATGAGCAGTTCTTC. It is translated as CASSPEGFYNEQFF.

A few counts support this clonotype. This chain joins TRBV18 and TRBJ1-1; D not resolved. Germline V gives CDR1 KGHSH, CDR2 LQKENI. Trimming took 2 bases from V and 1 from J, leaving 11 bases between them. The CDR3 is 15 residues long. CDR3 DNA sequence: TGTGCCAGCTCACCATCATTCGCCGAGAACACTGAAGCTTTCTTT. The encoded protein is CASSPSFAENTEAFF.

The chain carries TRBV12-1 and TRBJ2-7. TRBV12-1 is given as a pseudogene. The CDR3 sequence is 15 residues long. For the CDR3, the DNA is TGTGCCAGCAGCTTTGGACCGATCGTCTCCTACGAGCAGTACTTC. Translated, it gives CASSFGPIVSYEQYF.

The chain joins TRBV29-1 to TRBJ2-1, with TRBD2 identical over 9 bases. The CDR3 runs to 13 residues. In germline, CDR1 is SQVTM, CDR2 ANQGSEA. The CDR3 spells CSDRLAAYNEQFF. CDR3 DNA: TGCAGTGACCGACTAGCGGCTTACAATGAGCAGTTCTTC.

This clonotype occurred many times. The chain carries TRBV28 and TRBJ2-1; the match to TRBD2 covers 14 bases. In germline, CDR1 is MDHEN, CDR2 SYDVKM. With 7 bases clipped from V and 0 bases from J, the junction kept 8 bases outside the gene matches. The CDR3 covers 18 residues. Here the CDR3 reads CASTPTSGRASSYNEQFF. The CDR3 region has the DNA TGTGCCAGCACCCCGACTAGCGGGAGGGCCAGCTCCTACAATGAGCAGTTCTTC. The whole variable domain, remainder taken from reference TRBV28 and TRBJ2-1, is DVKVTQSSRYLVKRTGEKVFLECVQDMDHENMFWYRQDPGLGLRLIYFSYDVKMKEKGDIPEGYSVSREKKERFSLILESASTNQTSMYLCASTPTSGRASSYNEQFFGPGTRLTVL.

This clonotype was observed many times. The chain employs TRBV29-1 and TRBJ2-1; D unresolved. The CDR3 extends over 13 amino acids. Between the trimmed V and J ends, which lost 2 bases and 9 bases, there was a span of 14 bases. Germline V gene sequence: CDR1 SQVTM, CDR2 ANQGSEA. CDR3 nucleotides: TGCAGCGTTGAAACCGGTGTAGTGAGTGAGCAGTTCTTC. This gives the protein CSVETGVVSEQFF.

This clonotype was recorded a few times. This chain uses TRBV3-1 with TRBJ2-2; D possibly corresponds to TRBD2 (6 bases). V dropped 5 bases and J dropped 3 bases, with 16 bases sitting between them. The germline V gene has CDR1 LGHDT and CDR2 YNNKEL (reference sequence). The CDR3 contains 16 residues. CDR3 nucleotides: TGTGCCAGCAGCGAGGTAGCGGTTCCAGACACCGGGGAGCTGTTTTTT. This encodes CASSEVAVPDTGELFF.

A few counts support this clonotype. The rearrangement joins TRBV10-3 to TRBJ2-1; 12 nucleotides align to TRBD2. The J segment lost 7 bases and the V segment lost 8 bases, leaving 6 bases of the junction unmatched. The CDR3 contains 14 residues. Germline CDR1 is ENHRY and CDR2 is SYGVKD. The CDR3 DNA reads TGTGCCATCGCCTCTAGCGGGGGGGCGAATGAGCAGTTCTTC. This encodes CAIASSGGANEQFF.

This clonotype turned up a few times. The CDR3 loop reads CASSQDRTGGPAGANVLTF. CDR3 nucleotide sequence: TGCGCCAGCAGCCAAGATAGGACAGGGGGTCCAGCCGGGGCCAACGTCCTGACTTTC. The chain is built from TRBV4-1 and TRBJ2-6; TRBD1 agrees at 10 bases. From germline, CDR1 is MGHRA and CDR2 YSYEKL. V lost 0 bases and J lost 4; bases outside the gene matches: 9. The CDR3 length is 19 residues.

The J gene is TRBJ2-1, the V gene TRBV29-1; D is tentatively TRBD1 or TRBD2 (6 bases each). From germline, CDR1 is SQVTM and CDR2 ANQGSEA. V dropped 7 bases and J dropped 6 bases, with 16 bases sitting between them. This CDR3 region has 13 residues. CDR3 region: CSAEGPGANEQFF. DNA of the CDR3: TGCAGCGCCGAGGGCCCGGGGGCCAATGAGCAGTTCTTC.

This clonotype was seen at least ten times. V usage is TRBV7-3 and J usage is TRBJ2-4; D ambiguous. The CDR3 covers 13 residues. V dropped 6 bases and J dropped 9 bases, with 15 bases sitting between them. Per germline, CDR1 SGHTA and CDR2 FQGTGA. The CDR3 is CASSSGSGRIQYF. The CDR3 coding sequence is TGTGCCAGCAGTTCCGGATCGGGCCGCATTCAGTACTTC.

About this clonotype itself: A clone one base away is much larger, so this may be a read error. The J gene is TRBJ2-5, the V gene TRBV10-3, with D perhaps TRBD1 or TRBD2 (6 bases each). Between the trimmed V and J ends, which lost 11 bases and 9 bases, there was a span of 16 bases. There are 11 residues in the CDR3. Germline CDR1 and CDR2: ENHRY and SYGVKD. The CDR3 loop reads CASGDGGAQYF. As DNA, the CDR3 is TGTGCCTCTGGAGACGGGGGCGCCCAGTACTTC.

This clonotype has a handful of counts. The V and J genes are TRBV28 and TRBJ1-5; no clear D. The CDR3 length is 14 residues. Per germline, CDR1 MDHEN and CDR2 SYDVKM. Trimming took off 6 bases at V and 3 bases at J, with 12 bases between the two ends. The CDR3 protein is CASRSTPSNQPQHF. The DNA of the CDR3 is TGTGCCAGCAGATCAACACCATCCAATCAGCCCCAGCATTTT. The full variable domain, rest sourced from reference TRBV28 and TRBJ1-5, is DVKVTQSSRYLVKRTGEKVFLECVQDMDHENMFWYRQDPGLGLRLIYFSYDVKMKEKGDIPEGYSVSREKKERFSLILESASTNQTSMYLCASRSTPSNQPQHFGDGTRLSIL.

This rearrangement joins TRBV2 to TRBJ2-2; 7 nucleotides match TRBD2. V was pared by 8 bases and J by 4 bases, with 4 bases of the junction left unmatched. The CDR3 consists of 13 residues. In germline, CDR1 is SNHLY, CDR2 FYNNEI. The CDR3 reads CASREASTGELFF. The CDR3 nucleotides read TGTGCCAGCCGGGAGGCCAGCACCGGGGAGCTGTTTTTT.

This clonotype showed up many times. The chain uses TRBV20-1 and TRBJ2-7; D assignment may be TRBD1 or TRBD2 (5 bases each). Trimming removed 4 bases at V and 1 base at J, with 14 bases between. The CDR3 has 14 amino acids. CDR1 and CDR2 (germline): DFQATT, SNEGSKA (reference sequence). The CDR3, as DNA: TGCAGTGCTAACCGGGACGGTCTTTCCTACGAGCAGTACTTC. Translation: CSANRDGLSYEQYF.

This clonotype has at least ten counts. The chain recombines TRBV7-3 with TRBJ1-2, with 8 bases lining up with TRBD1. This CDR3 is built from 13 residues. With V trimmed by 5 bases and J by 4 bases, 3 bases remained unmatched. Germline V gives CDR1 SGHTA, CDR2 FQGTGA. The CDR3 loop reads CASSVQGGYGYTF. CDR3 DNA: TGTGCCAGCAGCGTACAGGGGGGCTATGGCTACACCTTC.

This clonotype was recorded at least ten times. The chain links TRBV12-3 or TRBV12-4 to TRBJ1-5; unclear D gene. The CDR3 spans 13 residues. V lost 3 bases and J 5 bases, leaving 8 bases between the germline ends. The CDR3 DNA sequence: TGTGCCAGCAGTTTGGGAGGGCATCAGCCCCAGCATTTT. Its protein product is CASSLGGHQPQHF.